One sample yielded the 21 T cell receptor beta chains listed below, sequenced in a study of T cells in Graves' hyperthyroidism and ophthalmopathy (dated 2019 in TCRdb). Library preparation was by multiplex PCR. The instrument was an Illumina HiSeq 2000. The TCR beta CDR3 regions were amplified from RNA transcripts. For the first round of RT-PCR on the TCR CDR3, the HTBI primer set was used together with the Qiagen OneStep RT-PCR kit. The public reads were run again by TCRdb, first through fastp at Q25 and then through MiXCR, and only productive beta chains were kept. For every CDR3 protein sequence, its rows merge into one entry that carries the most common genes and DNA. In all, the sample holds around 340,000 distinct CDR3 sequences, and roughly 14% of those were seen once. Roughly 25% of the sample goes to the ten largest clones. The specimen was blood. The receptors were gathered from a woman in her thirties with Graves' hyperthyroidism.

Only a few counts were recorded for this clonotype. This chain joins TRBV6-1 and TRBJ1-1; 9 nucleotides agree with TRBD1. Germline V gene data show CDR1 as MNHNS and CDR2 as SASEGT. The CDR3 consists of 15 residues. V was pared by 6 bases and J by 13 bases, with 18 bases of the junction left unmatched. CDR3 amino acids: CASSERQGGSLGIFF. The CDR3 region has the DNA TGTGCCAGCAGCGAGCGACAGGGGGGATCTCTAGGTATTTTCTTT.

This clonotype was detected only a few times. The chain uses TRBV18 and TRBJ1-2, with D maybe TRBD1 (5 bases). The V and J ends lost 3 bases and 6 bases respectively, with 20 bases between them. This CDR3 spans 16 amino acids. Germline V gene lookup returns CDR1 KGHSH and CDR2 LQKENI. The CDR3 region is CASSPEMAGKLNGYTF. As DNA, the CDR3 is TGTGCCAGCTCACCCGAAATGGCAGGGAAATTGAATGGCTACACCTTC.

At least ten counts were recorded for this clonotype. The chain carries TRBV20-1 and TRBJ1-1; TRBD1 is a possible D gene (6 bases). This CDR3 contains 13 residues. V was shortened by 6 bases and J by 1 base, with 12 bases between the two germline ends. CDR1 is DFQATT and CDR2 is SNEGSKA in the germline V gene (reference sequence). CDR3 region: CSATKTGNTEAFF. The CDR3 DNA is TGCAGTGCGACCAAGACAGGGAACACTGAAGCTTTCTTT.

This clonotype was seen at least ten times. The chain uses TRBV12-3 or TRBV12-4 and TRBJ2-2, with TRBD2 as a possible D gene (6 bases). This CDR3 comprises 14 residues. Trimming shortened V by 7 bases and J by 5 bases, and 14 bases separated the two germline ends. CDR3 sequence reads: CASNLFGSTGELFF. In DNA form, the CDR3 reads TGTGCCAGCAACCTGTTCGGGAGTACCGGGGAGCTGTTTTTT.

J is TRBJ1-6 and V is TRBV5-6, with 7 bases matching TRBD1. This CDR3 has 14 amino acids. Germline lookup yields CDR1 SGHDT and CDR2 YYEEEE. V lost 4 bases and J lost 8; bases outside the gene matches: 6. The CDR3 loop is CASSMGTADSPLHF. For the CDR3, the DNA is TGTGCCAGCAGCATGGGGACAGCAGATTCACCCCTCCACTTT.

The CDR3 sequence is CASSSGTVWESPLHF. DNA of the CDR3: TGTGCCAGCAGCTCGGGGACAGTTTGGGAATCACCCCTCCACTTT. The chain carries TRBV7-9 and TRBJ1-6; 7 bases line up with TRBD1. This CDR3 has 15 residues. V was clipped by 4 bases and J by 10 bases; unmatched bases: 10. Germline CDR1 is SEHNR and CDR2 is FQNEAQ (reference sequence).

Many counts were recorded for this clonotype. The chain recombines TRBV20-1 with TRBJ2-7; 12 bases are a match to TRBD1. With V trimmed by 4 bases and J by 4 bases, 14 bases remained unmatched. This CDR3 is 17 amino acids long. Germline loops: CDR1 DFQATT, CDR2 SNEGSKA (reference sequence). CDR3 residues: CSATSNHPGQGAYEQYF. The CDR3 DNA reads TGCAGTGCTACGAGCAACCACCCGGGACAGGGGGCGTACGAGCAGTACTTC.

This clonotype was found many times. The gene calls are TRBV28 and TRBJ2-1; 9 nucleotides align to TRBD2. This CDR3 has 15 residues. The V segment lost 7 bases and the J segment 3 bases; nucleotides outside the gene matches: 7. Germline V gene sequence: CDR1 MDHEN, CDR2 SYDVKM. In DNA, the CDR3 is TGTGCCAGCACGGGTAGCGGGAGTTACTACAATGAGCAGTTCTTC. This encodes CASTGSGSYYNEQFF.

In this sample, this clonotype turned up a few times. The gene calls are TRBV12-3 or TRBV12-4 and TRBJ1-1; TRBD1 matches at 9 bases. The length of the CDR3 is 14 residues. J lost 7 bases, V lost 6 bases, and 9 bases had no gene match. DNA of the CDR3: TGTGCCAGCAGCCGGGGACAGGGCCAATATGAAGCTTTCTTT. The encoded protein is CASSRGQGQYEAFF.

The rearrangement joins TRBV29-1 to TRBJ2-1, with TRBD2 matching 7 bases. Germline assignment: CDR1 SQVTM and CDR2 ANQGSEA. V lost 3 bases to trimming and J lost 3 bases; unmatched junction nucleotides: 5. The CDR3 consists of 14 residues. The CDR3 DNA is TGCAGCGTTGAGCGGCCTAGCGGCTACAATGAGCAGTTCTTC. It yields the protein CSVERPSGYNEQFF.

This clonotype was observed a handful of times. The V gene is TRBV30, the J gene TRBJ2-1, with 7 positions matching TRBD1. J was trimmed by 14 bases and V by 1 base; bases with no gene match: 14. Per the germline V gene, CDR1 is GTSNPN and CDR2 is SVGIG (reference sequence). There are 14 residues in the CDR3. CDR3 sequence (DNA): TGTGCCTGGAGTGAACTAAGTGCCGTGACAGGGAAGTTCTTC. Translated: CAWSELSAVTGKFF.

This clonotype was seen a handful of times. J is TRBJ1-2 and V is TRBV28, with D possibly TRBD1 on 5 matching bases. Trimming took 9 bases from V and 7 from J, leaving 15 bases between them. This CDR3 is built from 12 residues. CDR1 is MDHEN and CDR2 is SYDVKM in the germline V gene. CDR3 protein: CASSSGVRGYTF. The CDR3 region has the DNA TGTGCCAGTAGCTCGGGGGTTCGTGGCTACACCTTC.

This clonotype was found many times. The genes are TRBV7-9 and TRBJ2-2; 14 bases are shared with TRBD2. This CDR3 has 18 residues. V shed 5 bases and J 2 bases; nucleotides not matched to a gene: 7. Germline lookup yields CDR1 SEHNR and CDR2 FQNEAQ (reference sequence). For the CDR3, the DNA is TGTGCCAGCAGCAGCGGGACTAGCGGGAGTTACAACACCGGGGAGCTGTTTTTT. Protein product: CASSSGTSGSYNTGELFF.

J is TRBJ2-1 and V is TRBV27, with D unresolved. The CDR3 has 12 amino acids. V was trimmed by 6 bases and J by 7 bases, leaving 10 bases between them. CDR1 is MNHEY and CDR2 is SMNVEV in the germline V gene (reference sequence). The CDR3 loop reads CASRLNRNEQFF. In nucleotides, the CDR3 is TGTGCCAGCAGGCTTAATAGGAATGAGCAGTTCTTC.

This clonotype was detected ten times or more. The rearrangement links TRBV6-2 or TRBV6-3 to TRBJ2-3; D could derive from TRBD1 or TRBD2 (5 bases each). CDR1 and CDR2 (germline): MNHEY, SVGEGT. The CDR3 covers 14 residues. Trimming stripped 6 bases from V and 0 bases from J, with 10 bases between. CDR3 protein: CASSRDRSTDTQYF. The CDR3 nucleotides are TGTGCCAGCAGCCGGGACCGAAGCACAGATACGCAGTATTTT.

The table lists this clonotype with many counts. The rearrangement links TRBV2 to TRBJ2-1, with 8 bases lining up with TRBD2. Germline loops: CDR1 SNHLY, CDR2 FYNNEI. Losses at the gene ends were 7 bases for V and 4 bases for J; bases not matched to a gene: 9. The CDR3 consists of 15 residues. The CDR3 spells CASNRQAGGYNEQFF. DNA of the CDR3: TGTGCCAGCAATCGTCAGGCGGGAGGATACAATGAGCAGTTCTTC.

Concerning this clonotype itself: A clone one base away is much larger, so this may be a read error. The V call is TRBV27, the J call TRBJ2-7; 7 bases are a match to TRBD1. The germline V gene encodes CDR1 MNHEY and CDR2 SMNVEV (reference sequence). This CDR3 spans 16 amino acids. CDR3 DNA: TGTGCCAGCAGCCCGACACTAGGGACAGTCTTGTACGGGCAGTACTTC. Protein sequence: CASSPTLGTVLYGQYF.

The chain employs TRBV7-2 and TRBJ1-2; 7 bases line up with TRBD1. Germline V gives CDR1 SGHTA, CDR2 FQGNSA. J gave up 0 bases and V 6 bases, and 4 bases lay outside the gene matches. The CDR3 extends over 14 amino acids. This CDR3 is CASSGQETNYGYTF. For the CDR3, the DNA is TGTGCCAGCAGTGGACAGGAGACTAACTATGGCTACACCTTC.

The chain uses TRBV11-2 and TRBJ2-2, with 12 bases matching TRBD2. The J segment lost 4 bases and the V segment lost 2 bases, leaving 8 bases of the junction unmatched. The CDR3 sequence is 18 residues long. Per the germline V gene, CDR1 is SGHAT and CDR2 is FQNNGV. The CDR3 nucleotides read TGTGCCAGCAGCTTACGACTAGCGGGAGCGTTAAGCACCGGGGAGCTGTTTTTT. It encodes CASSLRLAGALSTGELFF.

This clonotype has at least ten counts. DNA of the CDR3: TGTGCCAGCAGTGCTTTGACTAGCGGAGGGACCTACGAGCAGTACTTC. It yields the protein CASSALTSGGTYEQYF. This rearrangement joins TRBV2 to TRBJ2-7; 9 nucleotides agree with TRBD2. From germline, CDR1 is SNHLY and CDR2 FYNNEI. This CDR3 is built from 16 residues. Trimming took 4 bases from V and 2 from J; bases not matched to a gene: 9.

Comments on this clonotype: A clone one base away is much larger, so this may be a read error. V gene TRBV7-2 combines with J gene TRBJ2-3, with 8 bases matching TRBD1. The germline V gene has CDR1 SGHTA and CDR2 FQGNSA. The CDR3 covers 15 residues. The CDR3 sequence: CVSSRGTGTTDTQYF. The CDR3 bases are TGTGTCAGCAGCCGGGGGACAGGAACCACAGATACGCAGTATTTT.